Listed here are 25 T cell receptor beta chains from one sample, sequenced in a study of cytomegalovirus exposure and HLA in healthy donors (dated by TCRdb to the late 2010s). Libraries were constructed by the immunoSEQ multiplex PCR assay. For the multiplex PCR, a mixture combining 60 forward primers for TCR Vbeta segments and 13 reverse primers for TCR Jbeta segments was used. In its TCRdb copy, this immuneACCESS table keeps in-frame sequences only and misses some clones. Where compared with another copy, unresolved V genes explain less than half of these, and the others have no known cause. This sample gives approximately 200,000 clones in total; roughly 85% of them show up just once. The ten largest clonotypes hold under 4.5% of the sample. Input material: PBMCs. These receptors were taken from a woman in her thirties in good health and CMV-seropositive.

The V and J genes are TRBV11-3 and TRBJ2-2, with unresolved D. CDR1 and CDR2 from the germline V gene are SGHNT and YENEEA. V lost 10 bases and J 0 bases, leaving 15 bases between the germline ends. The CDR3 loop spans 15 amino acids. The CDR3 loop reads CATRHRLANTGELFF. The CDR3 nucleotides read TGTGCCACCCGACATCGGTTGGCGAACACCGGGGAGCTGTTTTTT.

This chain connects TRBV15 to TRBJ2-1; D may be TRBD2 (5 bases). Germline CDR1 is LNHNV and CDR2 is YYDKDF (reference sequence). CDR3 length: 16 amino acids. V was pared by 4 bases and J by 5 bases, with 18 bases between. The CDR3 here is CATSIGFEGADNEQFF. CDR3 DNA: TGTGCCACCAGCATTGGGTTCGAGGGAGCGGACAATGAGCAGTTCTTC.

The V call is TRBV2, the J call TRBJ2-7, with TRBD2 as a possible D gene (6 bases). V gave up 6 bases and J gave up 5 bases, with 11 bases separating them. Germline V gene data show CDR1 as SNHLY and CDR2 as FYNNEI. The CDR3 is made up of 12 amino acids. The CDR3 DNA reads as TGTGCCAGCAGGCGGGAAGGGGACGAGCAGTACTTC. Amino acids: CASRREGDEQYF.

This clone was counted once. CDR3 in amino acids: CASTAGGNTGELFF. The CDR3 coding sequence is TGTGCCAGCACGGCAGGGGGAAACACCGGGGAGCTGTTTTTT. The rearrangement links TRBV25-1 to TRBJ2-2, with TRBD1 matching 7 bases. Trimming removed 7 bases from V and 2 bases from J; junction bases left unmatched: 4. CDR1 and CDR2 (germline): MGHDK, SYGVNS. This CDR3 region has 14 residues.

This chain uses TRBV11-3 with TRBJ2-3, with 7 nucleotides matching TRBD2. Trimming at V came to 6 bases and at J to 1 base, leaving 4 bases not matched to a gene. Germline V gene lookup returns CDR1 SGHNT and CDR2 YENEEA. CDR3 length equals 14 residues. The DNA for the CDR3 is TGTGCCAGCAGTCGAAGCGGGGGCACAGATACGCAGTATTTT. Its translation is CASSRSGGTDTQYF.

The CDR3 protein is CAIGTGAQETQYF. The CDR3 bases are TGTGCCATCGGAACAGGTGCCCAAGAGACCCAGTACTTC. V is TRBV10-3 and J is TRBJ2-5, with D possibly matching TRBD1 (5 bases). The V gene's germline CDR1 is ENHRY and CDR2 SYGVKD. The V end was cut by 8 bases, the J end by 1 base, with 11 bases between. The CDR3 totals 13 residues.

This sequence joins TRBV4-3 and TRBJ2-7, with TRBD1 matching over 7 bases. The germline V gene has CDR1 LGHNA and CDR2 YSLEER. The CDR3 covers 15 residues. After removal of 0 bases from V and 7 bases from J, the junction contained 9 bases not matched to a gene. CDR3 in DNA: TGCGCCAGCAGCCAAGATGGCAGGGGGATTAGAGAGCAGTACTTC. Its translation is CASSQDGRGIREQYF.

The chain recombines TRBV11-2 with TRBJ1-2, with a tentative D call TRBD1 (5 bases). Germline assignment: CDR1 SGHAT and CDR2 FQNNGV. The CDR3 covers 14 residues. Trimming pared 2 bases from V and 3 bases from J, leaving 10 bases between. The CDR3: CASSLRWGDYGYTF. As DNA, the CDR3 is TGTGCCAGCAGCTTAAGATGGGGCGACTATGGCTACACCTTC.

V is TRBV4-3 and J is TRBJ2-7; the match to TRBD1 covers 10 bases. The CDR3 sequence is 13 residues long. In germline, CDR1 is LGHNA, CDR2 YSLEER. With 3 bases clipped from V and 7 bases from J, the junction kept 3 bases outside the gene matches. CDR3 sequence reads: CASSQDRGVEQYF. The CDR3 DNA reads as TGCGCCAGCAGCCAGGACAGGGGGGTTGAGCAGTACTTC.

This clone was seen only once. This chain joins TRBV10-2 and TRBJ2-1; the match to TRBD2 covers 8 bases. The CDR3 spans 13 residues. Germline values: CDR1 WSHSY, CDR2 SAAADI. Unmatched junction bases numbered 3, after V lost 4 bases and J lost 7 bases. The DNA for the CDR3 is TGCGCCAGCAGTGCAGGACTAGCTAATGAGCAGTTCTTC. Encoded protein: CASSAGLANEQFF.

The V gene is TRBV4-3, the J gene TRBJ1-1, with D tentatively TRBD1 (6 bases). V was shortened by 0 bases and J by 0 bases, with 8 bases between the two germline ends. The CDR3 is 15 residues long. CDR1 is LGHNA and CDR2 is YSLEER in the germline V gene. The CDR3 bases are TGCGCCAGCAGCCAAGATACAGGGTTGAACACTGAAGCTTTCTTT. Amino acid sequence: CASSQDTGLNTEAFF.

This clone turned up a few times. V and J are TRBV4-1 and TRBJ2-1; 10 nucleotides match TRBD2. In germline, CDR1 is MGHRA, CDR2 YSYEKL. This CDR3 spans 16 amino acids. The junction had 5 bases not matched to a gene; V was cut back by 5 bases and J by 1 base. Written as DNA, the CDR3 is TGCGCCAGCAGCTTTGAGCGGGGGGGTTCCTACAATGAGCAGTTCTTC. Its translation is CASSFERGGSYNEQFF.

This chain joins TRBV7-2 and TRBJ2-7; 9 bases agree with TRBD2. The trim removed 4 bases at V and 3 bases at J, leaving 7 bases unmatched. CDR3 length: 15 amino acids. CDR1 is SGHTA, CDR2 FQGNSA, per germline. The CDR3 DNA is TGTGCCAGCAGCTCGGCGGGGGGGGTGGGCTACGAGCAGTACTTC. Its translation: CASSSAGGVGYEQYF.

This sequence joins TRBV29-1 and TRBJ2-1; possibly TRBD1 for D (5 bases). Germline V lookup: CDR1 SQVTM, CDR2 ANQGSEA. Trimming cost V 5 bases and J 0 bases, with 8 bases left between them. The CDR3 is made up of 13 amino acids. CDR3 coding DNA: TGCAGCGTTCGGCAGGGCTCCTACAATGAGCAGTTCTTC. This gives the protein CSVRQGSYNEQFF.

The chain couples TRBV4-1 to TRBJ1-1, with D perhaps matching TRBD1 (5 bases). V was trimmed by 1 base and J by 3 bases, leaving 15 bases between them. This CDR3 is built from 16 residues. Germline CDR1 and CDR2: MGHRA and YSYEKL. CDR3 loop: CASSQGGQRGYTEAFF. The CDR3 DNA follows: TGCGCCAGCAGCCAAGGTGGGCAACGGGGGTACACTGAAGCTTTCTTT.

The V call is TRBV4-3, the J call TRBJ2-5; D is uncertain. Germline assignment: CDR1 LGHNA and CDR2 YSLEER. V lost 3 bases, J lost 5 bases, and 10 bases lay in between. The CDR3 has 13 amino acids. The CDR3 coding sequence is TGCGCCAGCAGCCAGTACATGAGGGAGACCCAGTACTTC. Residues: CASSQYMRETQYF.

The CDR3 sequence: CAISEGQKRNTIYF. The CDR3 coding sequence is TGTGCCATCAGTGAAGGACAGAAGAGAAACACCATATATTTT. The J gene is TRBJ1-3, the V gene TRBV10-3; D perhaps matches TRBD1 (6 bases). The CDR3 has 14 amino acids. Per the germline V gene, CDR1 is ENHRY and CDR2 is SYGVKD. The germline V and J ends were trimmed by 3 bases and 5 bases, with 11 bases remaining between them.

The chain combines TRBV19 with TRBJ2-3; TRBD2 aligns across 10 bases. The CDR3 is 18 residues long. The germline V gene encodes CDR1 LNHDA and CDR2 SQIVND (reference sequence). With 5 bases clipped from V and 1 base from J, the junction kept 12 bases outside the gene matches. The CDR3 sequence is CASSRSSGRLTGTDTQYF. The CDR3 bases are TGTGCCAGTAGTCGGTCTAGCGGGAGATTGACTGGCACAGATACGCAGTATTTT.

The genes are TRBV27 and TRBJ1-1; 10 bases fit TRBD1. V trimming: 6 bases; J trimming: 3 bases; junction bases outside the gene matches: 4. The CDR3 totals 14 residues. The germline V gene encodes CDR1 MNHEY and CDR2 SMNVEV (reference sequence). CDR3 coding DNA: TGTGCCAGCAGGACCGGGACAGGGGACACTGAAGCTTTCTTT. Amino acids: CASRTGTGDTEAFF.

The chain combines TRBV5-1 with TRBJ2-2, with TRBD2 matching over 12 bases. CDR3 length equals 16 residues. V dropped 4 bases and J dropped 4; count of bases not matched to a gene: 5. CDR1 is SGHRS, CDR2 YFSETQ, per germline. CDR3 sequence reads: CASSLASGGATGELFF. The CDR3 bases are TGCGCCAGCAGCCTCGCTAGCGGGGGGGCCACCGGGGAGCTGTTTTTT.

This clone came up a few times. This chain connects TRBV5-1 to TRBJ1-1, with TRBD1 matching 10 bases. The CDR3 sequence is 17 residues long. Trimming cost V 3 bases and J 5 bases; bases outside gene matches: 13. CDR1 SGHRS and CDR2 YFSETQ come from the germline V gene. CDR3 DNA sequence: TGCGCCAGCAGCTCTGATAGAAGGACAGGGGGAAGGACTGAAGCTTTCTTT. Its protein product is CASSSDRRTGGRTEAFF.

V is TRBV5-1 and J is TRBJ2-3; D is possibly TRBD2 (5 bases). The CDR3 is 14 amino acids. V gave up 0 bases and J gave up 5 bases, with 10 bases separating them. Germline CDR1 and CDR2: SGHRS and YFSETQ. CDR3 sequence (DNA): TGCGCCAGCAGCTTGGATCTAGCCGGAGATACGCAGTATTTT. It is translated as CASSLDLAGDTQYF.

This chain joins TRBV7-9 and TRBJ1-5, with 7 positions matching TRBD1. The CDR3 contains 18 residues. V dropped 7 bases and J dropped 3; count of bases not matched to a gene: 18. Germline lookup yields CDR1 SEHNR and CDR2 FQNEAQ (reference sequence). CDR3 sequence: CASTSGTDTLSVNQPQHF. CDR3 coding DNA: TGTGCCAGCACCTCAGGGACAGACACACTATCCGTCAATCAGCCCCAGCATTTT.

A single count supports this clone. The gene calls are TRBV7-8 and TRBJ2-4; TRBD2 aligns across 14 bases. CDR3 length equals 19 residues. Germline CDR1 reads SGHVS; CDR2 reads FQNEAQ. V lost 4 bases, J lost 4 bases, and 12 bases stayed unmatched. CDR3 nucleotide sequence: TGTGCCAGCAGCTCTGGACTAGCGGGGGGCCGAGTTTGGAAAAACATTCAGTACTTC. This gives the protein CASSSGLAGGRVWKNIQYF.

This chain links TRBV7-2 with TRBJ2-7; D is possibly TRBD2 (5 bases). Per the germline V gene, CDR1 is SGHTA and CDR2 is FQGNSA. CDR3 length equals 13 residues. Trimming took 2 bases from V and 6 from J, leaving 11 bases between them. The DNA for the CDR3 is TGTGCCAGCAGCTTACTAGCATCGGGCGAGCAGTACTTC. It is translated as CASSLLASGEQYF.